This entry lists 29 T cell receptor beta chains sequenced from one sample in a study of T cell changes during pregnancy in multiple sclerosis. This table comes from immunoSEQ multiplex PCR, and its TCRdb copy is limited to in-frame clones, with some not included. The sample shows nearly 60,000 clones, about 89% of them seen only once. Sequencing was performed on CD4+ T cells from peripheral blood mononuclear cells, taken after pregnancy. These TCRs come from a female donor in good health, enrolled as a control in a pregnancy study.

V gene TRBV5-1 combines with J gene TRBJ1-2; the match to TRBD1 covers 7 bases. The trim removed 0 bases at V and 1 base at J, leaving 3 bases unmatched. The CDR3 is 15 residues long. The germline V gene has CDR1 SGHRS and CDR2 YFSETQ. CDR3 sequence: CASSLVDRNNYGYTF. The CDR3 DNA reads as TGCGCCAGCAGCTTGGTGGACAGGAATAACTATGGCTACACCTTC.

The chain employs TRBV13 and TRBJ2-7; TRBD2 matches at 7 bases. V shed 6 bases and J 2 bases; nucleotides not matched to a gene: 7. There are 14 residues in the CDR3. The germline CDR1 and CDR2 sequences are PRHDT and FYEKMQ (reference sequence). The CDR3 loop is CASSHGGVPYEQYF. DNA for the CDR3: TGTGCCAGCAGTCATGGGGGGGTCCCCTACGAGCAGTACTTC.

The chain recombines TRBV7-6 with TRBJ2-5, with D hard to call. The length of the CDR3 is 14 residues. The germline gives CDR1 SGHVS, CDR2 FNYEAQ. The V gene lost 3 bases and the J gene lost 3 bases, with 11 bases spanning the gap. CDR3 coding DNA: TGTGCCAGCAGCTTTTTTTCCGCGAAAGAGACCCAGTACTTC. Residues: CASSFFSAKETQYF. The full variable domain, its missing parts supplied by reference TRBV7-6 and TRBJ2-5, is GAGVSQSPRYKVTKRGQDVALRCDPISGHVSLYWYRQALGQGPEFLTYFNYEAQQDKSGLPNDRFSAERPEGSISTLTIQRTEQRDSAMYRCASSFFSAKETQYFGPGTRLLVL.

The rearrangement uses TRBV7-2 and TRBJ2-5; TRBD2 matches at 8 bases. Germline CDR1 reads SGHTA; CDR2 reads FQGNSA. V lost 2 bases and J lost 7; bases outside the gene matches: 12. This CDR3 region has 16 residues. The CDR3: CASSLIGVAGSGTQYF. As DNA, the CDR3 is TGTGCCAGCAGCTTAATTGGAGTAGCGGGGTCCGGGACCCAGTACTTC.

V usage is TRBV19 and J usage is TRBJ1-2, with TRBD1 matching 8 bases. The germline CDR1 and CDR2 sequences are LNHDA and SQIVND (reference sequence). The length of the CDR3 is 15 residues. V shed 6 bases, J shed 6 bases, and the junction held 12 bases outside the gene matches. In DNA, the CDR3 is TGTGCCAGTAGGTCTCCAACAGGGGGTTCGAATGGCTACACCTTC. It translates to CASRSPTGGSNGYTF.

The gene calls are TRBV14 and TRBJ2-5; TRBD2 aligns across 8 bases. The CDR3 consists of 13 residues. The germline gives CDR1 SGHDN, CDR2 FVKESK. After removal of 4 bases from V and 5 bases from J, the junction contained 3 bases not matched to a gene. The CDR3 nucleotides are TGTGCCAGCAGCCGCGGACTAGCTGAGACCCAGTACTTC. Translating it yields CASSRGLAETQYF. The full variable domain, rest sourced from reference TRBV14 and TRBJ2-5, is EAGVTQFPSHSVIEKGQTVTLRCDPISGHDNLYWYRRVMGKEIKFLLHFVKESKQDESGMPNNRFLAERTGGTYSTLKVQPAELEDSGVYFCASSRGLAETQYFGPGTRLLVL.

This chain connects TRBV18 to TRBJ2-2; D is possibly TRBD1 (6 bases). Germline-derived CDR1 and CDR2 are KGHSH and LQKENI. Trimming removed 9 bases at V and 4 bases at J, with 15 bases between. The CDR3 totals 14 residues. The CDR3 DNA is TGTGCCAGTTCAACAGGGTACGGCACCGGGGAGCTGTTTTTT. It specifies CASSTGYGTGELFF.

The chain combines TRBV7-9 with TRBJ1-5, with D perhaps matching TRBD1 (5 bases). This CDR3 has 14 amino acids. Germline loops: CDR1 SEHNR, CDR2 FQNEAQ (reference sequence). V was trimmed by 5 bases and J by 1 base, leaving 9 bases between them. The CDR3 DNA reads TGTGCCAGCAGCCCGGGACTCAGCAATCAGCCCCAGCATTTT. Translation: CASSPGLSNQPQHF. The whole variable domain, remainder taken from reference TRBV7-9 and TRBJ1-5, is DTGVSQNPRHKITKRGQNVTFRCDPISEHNRLYWYRQTLGQGPEFLTYFQNEAQLEKSRLLSDRFSAERPKGSFSTLEIQRTEQGDSAMYLCASSPGLSNQPQHFGDGTRLSIL.

As DNA, the CDR3 is TGTGCCAGCAGCCCACAGACAGGGAACACTGAAGCTTTCTTT. Amino acid sequence: CASSPQTGNTEAFF. The J gene is TRBJ1-1, the V gene TRBV5-4; possible D gene TRBD1, 6 bases. V was clipped by 4 bases and J by 1 base, with 11 bases between them. The CDR3 covers 14 residues. The germline V gene encodes CDR1 SGHNT and CDR2 YYREEE (reference sequence).

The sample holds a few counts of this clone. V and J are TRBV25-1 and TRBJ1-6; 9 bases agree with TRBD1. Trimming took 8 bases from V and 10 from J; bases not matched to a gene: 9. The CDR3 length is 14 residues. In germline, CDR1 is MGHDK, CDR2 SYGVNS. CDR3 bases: TGTGCCAGCTCTTCTACAGGGGGCAGCTCACCCCTCCACTTT. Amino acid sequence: CASSSTGGSSPLHF.

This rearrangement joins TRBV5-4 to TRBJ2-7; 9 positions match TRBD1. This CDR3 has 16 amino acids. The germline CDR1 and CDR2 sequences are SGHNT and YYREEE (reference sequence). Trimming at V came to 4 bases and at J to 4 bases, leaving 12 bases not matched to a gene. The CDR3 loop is CASSPRSGTGMYEQYF. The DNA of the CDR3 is TGTGCCAGCAGCCCCAGGTCCGGGACAGGGATGTACGAGCAGTACTTC.

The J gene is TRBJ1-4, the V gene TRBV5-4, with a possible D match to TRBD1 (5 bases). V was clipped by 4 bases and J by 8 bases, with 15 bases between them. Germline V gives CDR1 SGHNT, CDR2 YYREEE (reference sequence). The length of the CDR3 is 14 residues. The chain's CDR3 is CASSLDRSLEKLFF. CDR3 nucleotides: TGTGCCAGCAGCCTCGACAGAAGTTTGGAAAAACTGTTTTTT.

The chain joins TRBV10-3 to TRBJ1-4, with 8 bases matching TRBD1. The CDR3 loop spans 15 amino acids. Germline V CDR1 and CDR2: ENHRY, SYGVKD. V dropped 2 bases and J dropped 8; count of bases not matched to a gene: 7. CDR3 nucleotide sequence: TGTGCCATCAGTGAGGCAGCCGGACAGGGAGAAAAACTGTTTTTT. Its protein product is CAISEAAGQGEKLFF.

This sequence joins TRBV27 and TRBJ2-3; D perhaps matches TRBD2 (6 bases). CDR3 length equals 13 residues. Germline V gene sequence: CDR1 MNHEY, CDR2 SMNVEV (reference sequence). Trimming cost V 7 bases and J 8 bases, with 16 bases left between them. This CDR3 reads CASTYSTGGTQYF. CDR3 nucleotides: TGTGCCAGCACCTATTCGACCGGGGGTACGCAGTATTTT.

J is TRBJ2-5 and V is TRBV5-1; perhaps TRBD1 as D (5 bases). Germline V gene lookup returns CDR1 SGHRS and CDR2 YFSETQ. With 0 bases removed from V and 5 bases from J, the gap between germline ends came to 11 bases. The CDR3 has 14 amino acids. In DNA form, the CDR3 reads TGCGCCAGCAGCTTGGAGGGGAATGGGGAGACCCAGTACTTC. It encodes CASSLEGNGETQYF.

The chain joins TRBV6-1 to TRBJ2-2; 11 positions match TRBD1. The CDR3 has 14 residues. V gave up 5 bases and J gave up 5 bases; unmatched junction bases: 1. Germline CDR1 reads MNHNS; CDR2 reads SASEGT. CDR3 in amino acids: CASSRDRGTGELFF. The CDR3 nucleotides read TGTGCCAGCAGTCGGGACAGGGGGACCGGGGAGCTGTTTTTT.

The CDR3 is CASSEEGQGWQPQHF. The DNA for the CDR3 is TGTGCCAGCAGTGAAGAGGGCCAGGGGTGGCAGCCCCAGCATTTT. The chain joins TRBV6-1 to TRBJ1-5; maybe TRBD1 (6 bases). CDR1 is MNHNS, CDR2 SASEGT, per germline. V was clipped by 1 base and J by 7 bases, with 14 bases between them. CDR3 length: 15 residues.

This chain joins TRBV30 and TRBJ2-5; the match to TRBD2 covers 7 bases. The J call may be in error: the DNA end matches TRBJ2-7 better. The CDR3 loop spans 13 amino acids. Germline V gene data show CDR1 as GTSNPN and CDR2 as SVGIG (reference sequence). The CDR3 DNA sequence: TGTGCCTGGAGGGGGCAGGGAGGGCACGAGCAGTACTTC. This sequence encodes CAWRGQGGHEQYF.

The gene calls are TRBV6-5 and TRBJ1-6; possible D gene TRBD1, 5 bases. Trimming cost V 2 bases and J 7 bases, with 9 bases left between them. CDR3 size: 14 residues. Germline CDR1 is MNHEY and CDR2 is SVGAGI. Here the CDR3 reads CASSYVPGNSPLHF. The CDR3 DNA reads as TGTGCCAGCAGTTACGTTCCAGGGAATTCACCCCTCCACTTT.

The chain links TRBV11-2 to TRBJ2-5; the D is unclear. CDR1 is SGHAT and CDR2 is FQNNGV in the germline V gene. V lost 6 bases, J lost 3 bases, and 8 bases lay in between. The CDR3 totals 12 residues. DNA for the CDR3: TGTGCCAGCAGTATTGTAGAAGAGACCCAGTACTTC. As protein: CASSIVEETQYF. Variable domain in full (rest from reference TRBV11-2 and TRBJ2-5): EAGVAQSPRYKIIEKRQSVAFWCNPISGHATLYWYQQILGQGPKLLIQFQNNGVVDDSQLPKDRFSAERLKGVDSTLKIQPAKLEDSAVYLCASSIVEETQYFGPGTRLLVL.

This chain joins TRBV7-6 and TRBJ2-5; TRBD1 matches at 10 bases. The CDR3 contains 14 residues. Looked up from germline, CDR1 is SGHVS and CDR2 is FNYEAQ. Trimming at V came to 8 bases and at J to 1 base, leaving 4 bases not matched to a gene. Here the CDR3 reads CASRTGGFQETQYF. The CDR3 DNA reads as TGTGCCAGCCGGACAGGGGGTTTCCAAGAGACCCAGTACTTC.

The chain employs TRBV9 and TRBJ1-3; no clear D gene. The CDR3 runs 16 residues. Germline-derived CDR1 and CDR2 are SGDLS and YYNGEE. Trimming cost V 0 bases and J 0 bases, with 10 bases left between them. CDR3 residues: CASSVDPRTSGNTIYF. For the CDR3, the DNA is TGTGCCAGCAGCGTAGATCCCAGAACCTCTGGAAACACCATATATTTT.

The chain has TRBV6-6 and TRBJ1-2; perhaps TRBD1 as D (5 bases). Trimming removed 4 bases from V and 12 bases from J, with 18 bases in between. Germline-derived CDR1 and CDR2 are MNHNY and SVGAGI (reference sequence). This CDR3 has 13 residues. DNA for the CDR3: TGTGCCAGCAGTTCCCTTGGCCAGGGTATCCACACCTTC. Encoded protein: CASSSLGQGIHTF.

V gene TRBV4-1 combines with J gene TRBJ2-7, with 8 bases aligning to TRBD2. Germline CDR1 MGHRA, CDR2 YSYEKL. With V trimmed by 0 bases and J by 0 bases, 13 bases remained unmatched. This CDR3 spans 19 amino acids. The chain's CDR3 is CASSQDPSAGGLSSYEQYF. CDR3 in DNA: TGCGCCAGCAGCCAAGACCCCTCGGCGGGGGGCCTGAGCTCCTACGAGCAGTACTTC.

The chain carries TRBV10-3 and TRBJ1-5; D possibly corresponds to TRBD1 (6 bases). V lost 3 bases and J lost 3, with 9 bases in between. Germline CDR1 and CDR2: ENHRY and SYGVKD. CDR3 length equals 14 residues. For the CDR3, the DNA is TGTGCCATCAGTGATGACAGGAACAATCAGCCCCAGCATTTT. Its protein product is CAISDDRNNQPQHF.

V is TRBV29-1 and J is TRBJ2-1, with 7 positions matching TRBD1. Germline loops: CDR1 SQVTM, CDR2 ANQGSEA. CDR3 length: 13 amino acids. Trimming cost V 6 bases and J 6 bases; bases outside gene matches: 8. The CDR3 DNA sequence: TGCAGCGTCGACCGGACAGGCTCCAATGAGCAGTTCTTC. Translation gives CSVDRTGSNEQFF.

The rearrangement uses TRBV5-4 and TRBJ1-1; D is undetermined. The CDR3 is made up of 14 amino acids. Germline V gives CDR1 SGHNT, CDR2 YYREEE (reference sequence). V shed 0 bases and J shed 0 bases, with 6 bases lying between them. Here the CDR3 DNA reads TGTGCCAGCAGCTTGGTCGGTATGAACACTGAAGCTTTCTTT. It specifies CASSLVGMNTEAFF.

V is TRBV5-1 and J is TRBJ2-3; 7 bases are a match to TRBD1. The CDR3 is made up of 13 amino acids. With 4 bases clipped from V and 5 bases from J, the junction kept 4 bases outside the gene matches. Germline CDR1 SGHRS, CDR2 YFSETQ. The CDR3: CASSMTGLDTQYF. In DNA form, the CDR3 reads TGCGCCAGCAGCATGACAGGGTTAGATACGCAGTATTTT.

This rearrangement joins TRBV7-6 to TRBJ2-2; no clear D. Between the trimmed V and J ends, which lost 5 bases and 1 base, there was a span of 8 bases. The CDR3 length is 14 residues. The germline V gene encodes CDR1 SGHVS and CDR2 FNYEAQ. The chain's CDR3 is CASSVSVNTGELFF. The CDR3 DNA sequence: TGTGCCAGCAGCGTCAGTGTGAACACCGGGGAGCTGTTTTTT.